Here is one T cell receptor beta chain with its context. An end of the junction differs from the germline gene, which may be a read error. Distinct nucleotide sequences in the sample also encode this CDR3. The entry originates in a study of shared clonotypes between healthy human individuals. The unsorted PBMC replicate PCRs were performed with around 310 ng DNA, tens of thousands of T cell genomes. The protocol was immunoSEQ multiplex PCR, while the TCRdb copy is restricted to in-frame clones and leaves out a portion. The sample contains around 530,000 clones, just over 75% of which appear only once. CDR3 size: 17 residues. The V gene's germline CDR1 is MNHNS and CDR2 SASEGT.

The sequenced sample consisted of PBMCs. This sequence was found in a woman between 40 and 50 years old in good health. Some clones in this sample may be carry-over from other donors' samples. The chain joins TRBV6-1 to TRBJ2-2; perhaps D is TRBD1 or TRBD2 (5 bases each). CDR3 sequence (DNA): TGTGCCAGCAGTGGTAACCCCGGGGCGCGGAACACCGGGGAGCTGTTCTTT. Translated: CASSGNPGARNTGELFF.